Following are 4 T cell receptor beta chains from one sample sequenced in a study of shared clonotypes between healthy human individuals. Assay: immunoSEQ multiplex PCR; the TCRdb copy retains only in-frame clones and omits some. The sample lists a few million clones, 90% to 95% occurring once. Sequencing was done on a sample of naive CD4+ T cells sorted from blood. Sample subset: CD45RA+ positively selected. The receptors originated from a man in his late teens or twenties in good health.

This clone was observed a single time. V and J are TRBV7-9 and TRBJ2-3; 7 nucleotides agree with TRBD1. CDR3 length: 15 amino acids. J lost 4 bases, V lost 5 bases, and 9 bases had no gene match. Germline V CDR1 and CDR2: SEHNR, FQNEAQ (reference sequence). CDR3 sequence (DNA): TGTGCCAGCAGCGTAGGGGTTGACAGGGCAGATACGCAGTATTTT. It yields the protein CASSVGVDRADTQYF. Drawing the rest from reference TRBV7-9 and TRBJ2-3, the complete variable domain is DTGVSQNPRHKITKRGQNVTFRCDPISEHNRLYWYRQTLGQGPEFLTYFQNEAQLEKSRLLSDRFSAERPKGSFSTLEIQRTEQGDSAMYLCASSVGVDRADTQYFGPGTRLTVL.

The V and J genes are TRBV30 and TRBJ2-7; D not certain. Germline values: CDR1 GTSNPN, CDR2 SVGIG (reference sequence). V was shortened by 3 bases and J by 0 bases, with 12 bases between the two germline ends. The CDR3 covers 14 residues. CDR3 in amino acids: CAWRGSRNSYEQYF. In DNA form, the CDR3 reads TGTGCCTGGAGAGGTAGCAGGAACTCCTACGAGCAGTACTTC.

The chain couples TRBV5-1 to TRBJ2-3; 9 positions match TRBD1. Trimming cost V 8 bases and J 2 bases; bases outside gene matches: 9. Germline V CDR1 and CDR2: SGHRS, YFSETQ. The CDR3 is 15 residues long. CDR3 loop: CARLLDRGATDTQYF. The CDR3 coding sequence is TGCGCCAGGTTATTGGACAGGGGAGCCACAGATACGCAGTATTTT.

The V call is TRBV18, the J call TRBJ1-1; possibly TRBD1 for D (5 bases). V lost 3 bases to trimming and J lost 7 bases, with 15 bases between them. CDR1 KGHSH and CDR2 LQKENI come from the germline V gene. This CDR3 spans 14 amino acids. Here the CDR3 DNA reads TGTGCCAGCTCACCCACCCTGACAGCAGTTGAAGCTTTCTTT. Amino acids: CASSPTLTAVEAFF.